This T cell receptor beta chain was sequenced for a study of cytomegalovirus exposure and HLA in healthy donors. Whole-study results and caveats: No immune exposure information besides CMV serostatus was available. Follow-up analysis later connected one missense variant in DCLRE1C with trimming of TCR beta V- and J-genes.

Researchers ran the PCR with 60 Vbeta and 13 Jbeta primers. Libraries were prepared by immunoSEQ multiplex PCR; TCRdb keeps only in-frame clonotypes and omits some of them. This sample has a few hundred thousand clones; about four fifths occur once, and the top ten carry roughly 0.3%. Details on this clone: No antigen is known for it.

Deletions cut 8 bases from V and 1 base from J, with 23 bases between. The CDR3 length is 17 residues. This TCR was recovered from a girl under 10 years old in good health and CMV-seronegative. The V call is TRBV23-1, the J call TRBJ1-1; the D gene is possibly TRBD1 (6 bases). TRBV23-1 is an ORF; its function is uncertain. The specimen sequenced was PBMCs. The CDR3 is CASGGRGAIPKNTEAFF. CDR3 in DNA: TGCGCCAGCGGGGGGCGGGGGGCTATCCCAAAGAACACTGAAGCTTTCTTT.